The next 8 T cell receptor beta chains were all read from a single sample in a study of shared clonotypes between healthy human individuals. Here immunoSEQ multiplex PCR was the method, and the copy in TCRdb shows in-frame clones only, minus some. This table holds roughly 2 million clones, 90% to 97% found once. Material for sequencing was naive CD4+ T cells sorted from blood. Subset defined: CD45RA+ positively selected. These receptors were collected from a man between 18 and 29 years old in good health.

The J gene is TRBJ2-5, the V gene TRBV9; the match to TRBD1 covers 7 bases. V shed 3 bases and J 2 bases; nucleotides not matched to a gene: 7. The CDR3 length is 15 residues. Germline loops: CDR1 SGDLS, CDR2 YYNGEE. The CDR3 spells CASSGTGVGQETQYF. DNA for the CDR3: TGTGCCAGCAGCGGTACAGGGGTTGGGCAAGAGACCCAGTACTTC.

The rearrangement links TRBV9 to TRBJ1-1; D call uncertain. The germline V gene encodes CDR1 SGDLS and CDR2 YYNGEE. Trimming took off 0 bases at V and 3 bases at J, with 6 bases between the two ends. CDR3 length: 13 residues. For the CDR3, the DNA is TGTGCCAGCAGCGTAGCTACCGACACTGAAGCTTTCTTT. Translated, it gives CASSVATDTEAFF.

The rearrangement links TRBV5-6 to TRBJ2-3; no clear D gene. The length of the CDR3 is 14 residues. The V end lost 2 bases, the J end lost 0 bases, and 7 bases lay between the germline ends. Looked up from germline, CDR1 is SGHDT and CDR2 is YYEEEE. The CDR3 here is CASSFLMSTDTQYF. The DNA of the CDR3 is TGTGCCAGCAGCTTTCTTATGAGCACAGATACGCAGTATTTT.

The rearrangement uses TRBV6-5 and TRBJ1-2, with D tentatively TRBD1 (5 bases). Trimming pared 2 bases from V and 6 bases from J, leaving 13 bases between. CDR3 length: 14 amino acids. Looked up from germline, CDR1 is MNHEY and CDR2 is SVGAGI. The CDR3 spells CASSYERGWNGYTF. CDR3 in DNA: TGTGCCAGCAGTTACGAAAGGGGTTGGAATGGCTACACCTTC.

The chain has TRBV7-2 and TRBJ2-7, with D possibly being TRBD2 (6 bases). Trimming pared 3 bases from V and 2 bases from J, leaving 11 bases between. Germline values: CDR1 SGHTA, CDR2 FQGNSA. The CDR3 is made up of 14 amino acids. The CDR3 here is CASSLRRETYEQYF. The CDR3 DNA follows: TGTGCCAGCAGCTTGAGACGGGAGACCTACGAGCAGTACTTC.

The gene calls are TRBV6-1 and TRBJ1-5; 10 nucleotides line up with TRBD1. Germline CDR1 is MNHNS and CDR2 is SASEGT. The CDR3 is 15 amino acids. The trim removed 6 bases at V and 6 bases at J, leaving 8 bases unmatched. The CDR3 protein is CASSSGTGDAQPQHF. Written as DNA, the CDR3 is TGTGCCAGCAGCTCCGGGACAGGGGATGCTCAGCCCCAGCATTTT.

The chain combines TRBV5-1 with TRBJ2-6; 8 nucleotides agree with TRBD1. The CDR3 loop spans 19 amino acids. The V gene's germline CDR1 is SGHRS and CDR2 YFSETQ. With 2 bases clipped from V and 1 base from J, the junction kept 11 bases outside the gene matches. CDR3 coding DNA: TGCGCCAGCAGCTTAGGGGACAGGACCGTATCTTCTGGGGCCAACGTCCTGACTTTC. Its protein product is CASSLGDRTVSSGANVLTF.

The chain combines TRBV28 with TRBJ1-3; no definite D call. The CDR3 has 15 residues. Germline V lookup: CDR1 MDHEN, CDR2 SYDVKM. V was clipped by 5 bases and J by 0 bases, with 11 bases between them. The CDR3 DNA reads as TGTGCCAGCAGTCCCCCGCGGATCTCTGGAAACACCATATATTTT. Protein sequence: CASSPPRISGNTIYF.